This TCR beta chain was recovered during a study of T cell responses to AZD1222 COVID-19 vaccine. Only in-frame clones appear in the TCRdb table, and some are missing; sequencing was by immunoSEQ multiplex PCR. The sample records about 110,000 clones, about 86% being singletons. CDR1 LNHDA and CDR2 SQIVND come from the germline V gene (reference sequence). The CDR3 is made up of 14 amino acids. V was clipped by 6 bases and J by 0 bases, with 11 bases between them. Concerning this clone: Its antigen is unknown.

Notes on the study in general: Repertoires were collected only later (after the peak T cell response had occurred). Only a handful of people who got AZD1222 tested seropositive at baseline.

This clonotype originated in an adult in good health. Sequenced material: peripheral blood, taken on day 0 of AZD1222 vaccination. The chain couples TRBV19 to TRBJ1-2; possible D gene TRBD1, 5 bases. In nucleotides, the CDR3 is TGTGCCAGTAGCCGAGGGGAGTCTAACTATGGCTACACCTTC. Protein sequence: CASSRGESNYGYTF.